Following are 30 T cell receptor beta chains from one sample sequenced in a study of regulatory T cells in long-lasting Graves disease. According to the study, TCR beta libraries were built with iRepertoire HTBI primers and CDR3-region Arm-PCR. TCRdb fed the multiplex PCR reads into MiXCR, producing one record per CDR3 protein. Found here are 390,000 or so distinct CDR3 sequences, approximately 25% of them singletons; the top ten hold around a quarter. Time point reported: persistent/refractory GD, antithyroid drugs over 5 years with positive TRAb. RNA extracted from PBMCs served as the sequencing template. This specimen consisted of peripheral blood mononuclear cells (PBMCs), obtained when the disease was refractory, from a patient treated with antithyroid drugs. The receptors stem from a woman in her thirties or forties with Graves disease.

This chain joins TRBV6-5 and TRBJ1-2; no firm D call. Germline V gives CDR1 MNHEY, CDR2 SVGAGI. This CDR3 comprises 13 residues. Trimming left V 0 bases short and J 7 bases short, with 9 bases between. The CDR3 DNA follows: TGTGCCAGCAGTTACTCCCCCGGGCTTGGCTACACCTTC. Encoded protein: CASSYSPGLGYTF.

This clonotype showed up many times. This chain links TRBV6-1 with TRBJ1-1, with D uncertain. Trimming pared 2 bases from V and 1 base from J, leaving 8 bases between. The CDR3 extends over 14 amino acids. The V gene's germline CDR1 is MNHNS and CDR2 SASEGT. CDR3 in amino acids: CASSEQVENTEAFF. DNA for the CDR3: TGTGCCAGCAGTGAACAGGTGGAGAACACTGAAGCTTTCTTT.

This clonotype was recorded many times. The chain carries TRBV11-2 and TRBJ1-1; D call uncertain. CDR1 and CDR2 from the germline V gene are SGHAT and FQNNGV. Trimming stripped 8 bases from V and 3 bases from J, with 13 bases between. The CDR3 has 13 amino acids. CDR3 DNA sequence: TGTGCCAGCGGCATCCAACCGGACACTGAAGCTTTCTTT. Translating gives CASGIQPDTEAFF.

This rearrangement joins TRBV20-1 to TRBJ2-7, with D maybe TRBD1 (6 bases). CDR3 length equals 15 residues. V was cut by 3 bases and J by 2 bases, with 17 bases left in between. Germline V gene lookup returns CDR1 DFQATT and CDR2 SNEGSKA (reference sequence). The CDR3 coding sequence is TGCAGTGCTAGGCGCAGGGGCTTTAAACCCTACGAGCAGTACTTC. Translating gives CSARRRGFKPYEQYF.

This clonotype was recorded at least ten times. This chain connects TRBV3-1 to TRBJ2-5; TRBD2 agrees at 13 bases. This CDR3 comprises 15 residues. The V segment lost 4 bases and the J segment 5 bases; nucleotides outside the gene matches: 4. Germline lookup yields CDR1 LGHDT and CDR2 YNNKEL (reference sequence). Here the CDR3 DNA reads TGTGCCAGCAGCCTAAGGACTAGCGGGAGTGAGACCCAGTACTTC. It yields the protein CASSLRTSGSETQYF.

This clonotype was picked up a small number of times. The V and J genes are TRBV29-1 and TRBJ1-1; TRBD1 matches 7 bases. In germline, CDR1 is SQVTM, CDR2 ANQGSEA. CDR3 length: 12 residues. V lost 6 bases, J lost 6 bases, and 7 bases stayed unmatched. The CDR3 nucleotides are TGCAGCGTCGGAGGGACAGCCTCTGAAGCTTTCTTT. Translation: CSVGGTASEAFF.

V and J are TRBV6-2 or TRBV6-3 and TRBJ2-1; D is uncertain. Trimming cost V 6 bases and J 0 bases, with 6 bases left between them. The CDR3 extends over 13 amino acids. The germline CDR1 and CDR2 sequences are MNHEY and SVGEGT. The CDR3 region is CASRKGSYNEQFF. In DNA form, the CDR3 reads TGTGCCAGCAGAAAAGGCTCCTACAATGAGCAGTTCTTC.

On this clonotype: A much larger clone is a single base away; this may be a read error. The chain has TRBV12-3 or TRBV12-4 and TRBJ2-7, with D uncertain. With 3 bases removed from V and 2 bases from J, the gap between germline ends came to 8 bases. CDR3 size: 13 residues. The CDR3 region has the DNA TGTGCCAGCAGTTTTAAGGCCACCTACGAGCAGTACTTC. Translation gives CASSFKATYEQYF.

The rearrangement uses TRBV4-1 and TRBJ2-6; TRBD1 agrees at 7 bases. This CDR3 is 18 amino acids long. CDR1 and CDR2 (germline): MGHRA, YSYEKL. V lost 3 bases to trimming and J lost 0 bases; unmatched junction nucleotides: 8. The CDR3 coding sequence is TGCGCCAGCAGCCAGAAACAGGGGAGAATCTCTGGGGCCAACGTCCTGACTTTC. This codes for CASSQKQGRISGANVLTF.

This clonotype was picked up one time. J is TRBJ2-2 and V is TRBV7-9; maybe TRBD2 (6 bases). The CDR3 covers 16 residues. Germline V gene lookup returns CDR1 SEHNR and CDR2 FQNEAQ (reference sequence). V was pared by 1 base and J by 5 bases, with 14 bases between. In DNA, the CDR3 is TGTGCCAGCAGCTTAGTTGGCGGGGCATGGACCGGGGAGCTGTTTTTT. It translates to CASSLVGGAWTGELFF. Full variable domain (rest looked up from reference TRBV7-9 and TRBJ2-2): DTGVSQNPRHKITKRGQNVTFRCDPISEHNRLYWYRQTLGQGPEFLTYFQNEAQLEKSRLLSDRFSAERPKGSFSTLEIQRTEQGDSAMYLCASSLVGGAWTGELFFGEGSRLTVL.

This clonotype was observed at least ten times. The chain carries TRBV20-1 and TRBJ2-5, with TRBD2 identical over 12 bases. CDR3 length: 16 amino acids. V shed 3 bases, J shed 0 bases, and the junction held 5 bases outside the gene matches. CDR1 and CDR2 from the germline V gene are DFQATT and SNEGSKA (reference sequence). In nucleotides, the CDR3 is TGCAGTGCTAGTCTCCTAGCGGGAGGGTACCAAGAGACCCAGTACTTC. It translates to CSASLLAGGYQETQYF.

The sample holds a few counts of this clonotype. J is TRBJ2-7 and V is TRBV3-1, with D uncertain. This CDR3 has 14 residues. Trimming removed 4 bases at V and 3 bases at J, with 13 bases between. In germline, CDR1 is LGHDT, CDR2 YNNKEL (reference sequence). CDR3 sequence reads: CASSPSVAFYEQYF. The CDR3 DNA follows: TGTGCCAGCAGCCCATCGGTGGCTTTCTACGAGCAGTACTTC.

This clonotype was detected many times. V usage is TRBV28 and J usage is TRBJ2-7, with a tentative D call TRBD2 (5 bases). The germline CDR1 and CDR2 sequences are MDHEN and SYDVKM. The CDR3 totals 15 residues. V lost 6 bases and J lost 2, with 17 bases in between. CDR3 sequence reads: CASRTRRRATYEQYF. The CDR3 nucleotides are TGTGCCAGCAGAACTCGGAGGCGGGCCACCTACGAGCAGTACTTC.

This clonotype was observed a handful of times. V is TRBV4-1 and J is TRBJ2-7; TRBD1 is a possible D gene (6 bases). V shed 0 bases and J shed 6 bases, with 9 bases lying between them. This CDR3 has 13 amino acids. Germline CDR1 and CDR2: MGHRA and YSYEKL. The CDR3 sequence is CASSQEGRGEQYF. In DNA, the CDR3 is TGCGCCAGCAGCCAAGAGGGCAGGGGCGAGCAGTACTTC.

CDR3 DNA: TGTGCCAGCAGTACTAGCGGGAGCGGACCCTACAATGAGCAGTTCTTC. Translating gives CASSTSGSGPYNEQFF. The chain combines TRBV6-1 with TRBJ2-1; 11 bases fit TRBD2. Germline CDR1 and CDR2: MNHNS and SASEGT. V shed 5 bases and J 2 bases; nucleotides not matched to a gene: 5. The CDR3 is 16 amino acids.

This clonotype was recorded a few times. This chain links TRBV5-1 with TRBJ2-7; TRBD2 is a possible D gene (6 bases). The CDR3 is 14 residues long. V was cut by 0 bases and J by 3 bases, with 10 bases left in between. CDR1 and CDR2 (germline): SGHRS, YFSETQ. The CDR3 region is CASSLGDSNYEQYF. Written as DNA, the CDR3 is TGCGCCAGCAGCTTGGGGGACTCCAACTACGAGCAGTACTTC.

This chain uses TRBV5-1 with TRBJ2-2, with D unresolved. Trimming stripped 2 bases from V and 0 bases from J, with 8 bases between. CDR1 and CDR2 (germline): SGHRS, YFSETQ. This CDR3 has 15 residues. CDR3 region: CASSLLPSNTGELFF. The CDR3 bases are TGCGCCAGCAGCTTACTTCCCTCGAACACCGGGGAGCTGTTTTTT.

The chain carries TRBV10-3 and TRBJ1-5; TRBD1 might be the D (5 bases). Germline V CDR1 and CDR2: ENHRY, SYGVKD. Trimming took off 6 bases at V and 2 bases at J, with 11 bases between the two ends. The CDR3 covers 14 residues. The CDR3 region has the DNA TGTGCCATCAGCTCAGGGATAGGCAATCAGCCCCAGCATTTT. This translates into CAISSGIGNQPQHF.

This clonotype was seen ten or more times. The chain carries TRBV2 and TRBJ2-7, with 10 positions matching TRBD2. There are 16 residues in the CDR3. V dropped 11 bases and J dropped 0; count of bases not matched to a gene: 13. Germline CDR1 SNHLY, CDR2 FYNNEI. Written as DNA, the CDR3 is TGTGCCTTCGCCATCATAACTAGCGGGATCTCCTACGAGCAGTACTTC. Translated, it gives CAFAIITSGISYEQYF.

The chain links TRBV3-1 to TRBJ2-5, with D perhaps matching TRBD1 (6 bases). The CDR3 extends over 16 amino acids. The germline CDR1 and CDR2 sequences are LGHDT and YNNKEL (reference sequence). The V gene lost 0 bases and the J gene lost 5 bases, with 16 bases spanning the gap. This chain's CDR3 is CASSQEEPWGLETQYF. DNA of the CDR3: TGTGCCAGCAGCCAAGAAGAACCTTGGGGGCTGGAGACCCAGTACTTC.

This clonotype was counted a few times. The V gene is TRBV11-2, the J gene TRBJ1-1, with D tentatively TRBD1 (5 bases). Germline V gives CDR1 SGHAT, CDR2 FQNNGV. This CDR3 is built from 15 residues. V was pared by 1 base and J by 4 bases, with 13 bases between. CDR3 DNA: TGTGCCAGCAGCTTAGTCCCCCTGGGGGGCACTGAAGCTTTCTTT. Protein sequence: CASSLVPLGGTEAFF.

This clonotype was recorded many times. The V and J genes are TRBV28 and TRBJ2-4; 8 nucleotides agree with TRBD2. Losses at the gene ends were 7 bases for V and 7 bases for J; bases not matched to a gene: 6. CDR1 is MDHEN and CDR2 is SYDVKM in the germline V gene. The CDR3 covers 13 residues. CDR3 bases: TGTGCCAGCACGTCGGGGGGGGGTAACATTCAGTACTTC. Protein sequence: CASTSGGGNIQYF.

This clonotype was found a few times. The chain employs TRBV7-9 and TRBJ2-7; weak D call: TRBD1 (6 bases). Germline assignment: CDR1 SEHNR and CDR2 FQNEAQ (reference sequence). The CDR3 totals 15 residues. V lost 5 bases and J 5 bases, leaving 19 bases between the germline ends. CDR3: CASSLTGQGTHEQYF. DNA of the CDR3: TGTGCCAGCAGCCTTACTGGGCAGGGGACCCACGAGCAGTACTTC.

This clonotype was seen at least ten times. The V gene is TRBV10-3, the J gene TRBJ2-7, with TRBD1 matching over 7 bases. V lost 6 bases, J lost 0 bases, and 2 bases stayed unmatched. There are 13 residues in the CDR3. Germline V gives CDR1 ENHRY, CDR2 SYGVKD. CDR3 DNA: TGTGCCATCAGCCGGGACAGCTCCTACGAGCAGTACTTC. This gives the protein CAISRDSSYEQYF.

In regard to this clonotype: A much larger clone lies one base from this, so it may be a read error. The chain combines TRBV12-3 or TRBV12-4 with TRBJ1-1; D is uncertain. CDR3 length: 12 residues. The CDR3 here is CASSTSSYKALF. CDR3 DNA sequence: TGTGCCAGCAGCACCTCGTCCTATAAAGCTCTCTTT.

This clonotype was seen once. CDR3 nucleotide sequence: TGCGCCAGCAATAGAGGCGGATACTCTGGGGCCAACGTCCTGACTTTC. This sequence encodes CASNRGGYSGANVLTF. V is TRBV5-1 and J is TRBJ2-6, with unresolved D. CDR3 size: 16 residues. Germline CDR1 reads SGHRS; CDR2 reads YFSETQ. Trimming pared 6 bases from V and 0 bases from J, leaving 13 bases between. The variable domain in full, completed from reference TRBV5-1 and TRBJ2-6, reads KAGVTQTPRYLIKTRGQQVTLSCSPISGHRSVSWYQQTPGQGLQFLFEYFSETQRNKGNFPGRFSGRQFSNSRSEMNVSTLELGDSALYLCASNRGGYSGANVLTFGAGSRLTVL.

This clonotype was counted many times. This chain joins TRBV27 and TRBJ2-2; 12 bases match TRBD2. The CDR3 is 17 amino acids. From germline, CDR1 is MNHEY and CDR2 SMNVEV (reference sequence). J gave up 6 bases and V 8 bases, and 13 bases lay outside the gene matches. CDR3 coding DNA: TGTGCCAGCCTGCCCGGGACTAGCGGGTACCTCTCCGGGGAGCTGTTTTTT. It translates to CASLPGTSGYLSGELFF.

This clonotype was observed at least ten times. The chain combines TRBV29-1 with TRBJ2-7, with D possibly TRBD2 on 7 matching bases. This CDR3 has 12 amino acids. V lost 7 bases, J lost 6 bases, and 16 bases lay in between. CDR1 is SQVTM, CDR2 ANQGSEA, per germline. CDR3 sequence (DNA): TGCAGCGCGGGGGAGGGGGGGCGCGAGCAGTACTTC. Its protein is CSAGEGGREQYF.

This clonotype was counted between two and nine times. The CDR3 protein is CASSLSSGLDTEAFF. Here the CDR3 DNA reads TGTGCCAGCAGCTTAAGTTCGGGACTGGACACTGAAGCTTTCTTT. The chain combines TRBV7-9 with TRBJ1-1; the D gene is possibly TRBD1 (5 bases). Trimming left V 2 bases short and J 3 bases short, with 13 bases between. The CDR3 has 15 amino acids. Per the germline V gene, CDR1 is SEHNR and CDR2 is FQNEAQ (reference sequence).

This clonotype has at least ten counts. V gene TRBV2 combines with J gene TRBJ2-7, with no clear D. Trimming removed 5 bases at V and 6 bases at J, with 14 bases between. Germline loops: CDR1 SNHLY, CDR2 FYNNEI. The CDR3 totals 13 residues. The CDR3 nucleotides read TGTGCCAGCAGTAGGATGGACGGCGGCGAGCAGTACTTC. Its protein is CASSRMDGGEQYF.